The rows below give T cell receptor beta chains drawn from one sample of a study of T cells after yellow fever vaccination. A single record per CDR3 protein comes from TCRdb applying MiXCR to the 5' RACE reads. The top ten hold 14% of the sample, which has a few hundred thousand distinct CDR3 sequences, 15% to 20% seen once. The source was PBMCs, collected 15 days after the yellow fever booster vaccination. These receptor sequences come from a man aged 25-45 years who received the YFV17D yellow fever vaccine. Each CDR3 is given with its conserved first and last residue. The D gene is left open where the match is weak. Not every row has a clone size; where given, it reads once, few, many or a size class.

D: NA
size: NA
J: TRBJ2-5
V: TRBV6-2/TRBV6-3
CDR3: CASRRGSRQETQYF
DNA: TGTGCCAGCAGGCGAGGATCGCGCCAAGAGACCCAGTACTTC

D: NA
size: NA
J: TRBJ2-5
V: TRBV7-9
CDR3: CASSLLGHQETQYF
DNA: TGTGCCAGCAGCTTATTGGGGCACCAAGAGACCCAGTACTTC

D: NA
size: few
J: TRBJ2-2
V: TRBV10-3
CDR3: CAIRAFNTGELFF
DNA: TGTGCCATCAGGGCTTTTAACACCGGGGAGCTGTTTTTT

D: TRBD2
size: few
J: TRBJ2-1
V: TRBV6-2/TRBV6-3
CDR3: CASSLAGLAGNEQFF
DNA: TGTGCCAGCAGTTTAGCGGGACTAGCGGGAAATGAGCAGTTCTTC

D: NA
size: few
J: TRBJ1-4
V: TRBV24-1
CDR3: CATSDSRGSGEKLFF
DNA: TGTGCCACCAGTGATTCCCGCGGGTCCGGAGAAAAACTGTTTTTT

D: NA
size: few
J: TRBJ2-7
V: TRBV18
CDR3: CATREGGFEQYF
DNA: TGTGCCACGAGGGAGGGGGGATTCGAGCAGTACTTC

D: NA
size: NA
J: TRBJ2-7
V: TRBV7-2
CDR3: CASSTNLYEQYF
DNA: TGTGCCAGTTCCACTAATCTATACGAGCAGTACTTC

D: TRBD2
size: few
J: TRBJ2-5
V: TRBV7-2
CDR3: CASSLQAGGQGTQYF
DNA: TGTGCCAGCAGCTTACAAGCGGGAGGACAAGGGACCCAGTACTTC

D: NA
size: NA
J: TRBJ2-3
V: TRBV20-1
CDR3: CSARDPVTDTQYF
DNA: TGCAGTGCTAGAGACCCTGTAACCGATACGCAGTATTTT

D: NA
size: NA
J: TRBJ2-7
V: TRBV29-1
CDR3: CSARGPLGEQYF
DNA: TGCAGCGCCCGGGGCCCCCTAGGGGAGCAGTACTTC

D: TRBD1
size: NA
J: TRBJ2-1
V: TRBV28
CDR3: CASSLPGQGAREQFF
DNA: TGTGCCAGCAGTTTACCGGGACAGGGGGCACGGGAGCAGTTCTTC

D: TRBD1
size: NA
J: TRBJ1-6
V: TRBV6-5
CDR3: CASSYGGGQGESPLHF
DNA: TGTGCCAGCAGTTACGGGGGAGGACAGGGTGAATCACCCCTCCACTTT

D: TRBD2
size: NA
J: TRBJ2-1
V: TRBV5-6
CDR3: CASSLEIPRLAGGPRNEQFF
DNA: TGTGCCAGCAGCTTGGAAATCCCCCGACTAGCGGGAGGGCCGCGGAATGAGCAGTTCTTC

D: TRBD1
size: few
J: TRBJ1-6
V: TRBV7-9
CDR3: CASSEDRGYHPPLHF
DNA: TGTGCCAGCAGCGAAGACAGGGGATATCACCCACCCCTCCACTTT

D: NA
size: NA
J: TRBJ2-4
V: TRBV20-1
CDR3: CSATGPLGGDIQYF
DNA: TGCAGTGCTACCGGGCCCTTGGGAGGAGACATTCAGTACTTC

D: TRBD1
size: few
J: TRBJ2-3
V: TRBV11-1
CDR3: CASSLGQGGTPSTDTQYF
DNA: TGTGCCAGCAGCTTGGGACAGGGAGGAACCCCTAGCACAGATACGCAGTATTTT

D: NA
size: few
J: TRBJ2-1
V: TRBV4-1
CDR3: CASSQDPLGEQFF
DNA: TGCGCCAGCAGCCAAGACCCACTAGGGGAGCAGTTCTTC

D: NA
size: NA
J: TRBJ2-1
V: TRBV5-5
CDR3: CASSLIGANEQFF
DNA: TGTGCCAGCAGCTTGATAGGGGCCAATGAGCAGTTCTTC

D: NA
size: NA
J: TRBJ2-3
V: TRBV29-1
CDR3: CSVVAAAADTQYF
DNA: TGCAGCGTTGTAGCGGCAGCCGCGGATACGCAGTATTTT

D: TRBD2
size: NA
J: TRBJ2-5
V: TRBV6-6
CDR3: CASETGGVETQYF
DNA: TGTGCCAGCGAAACGGGAGGGGTCGAGACCCAGTACTTC

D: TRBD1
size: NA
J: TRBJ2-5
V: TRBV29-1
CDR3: CSVGTGGEGSDETQYF
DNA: TGCAGCGTCGGGACAGGGGGCGAAGGTAGCGACGAGACCCAGTACTTC

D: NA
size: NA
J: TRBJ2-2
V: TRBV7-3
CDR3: CASSQMSEGELFF
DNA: TGTGCCAGCAGCCAGATGTCCGAGGGGGAGCTGTTTTTT

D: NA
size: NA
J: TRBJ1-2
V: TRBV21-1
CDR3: CASNLTGAGGYTF
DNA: TGTGCCAGCAATTTGACAGGGGCGGGTGGCTACACCTTC

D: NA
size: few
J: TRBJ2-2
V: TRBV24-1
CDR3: CATSDLRDPAGELFF
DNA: TGTGCCACCAGTGATTTGAGGGACCCAGCCGGGGAGCTGTTTTTT

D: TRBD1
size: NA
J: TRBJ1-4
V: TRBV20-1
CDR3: CSARDSLGTGAEKLFF
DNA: TGCAGTGCTAGAGATTCGTTGGGGACAGGGGCAGAAAAACTGTTTTTT

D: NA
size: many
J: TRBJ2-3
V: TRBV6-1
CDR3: CASSLRQSTDTQYF
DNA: TGTGCCAGCTCTCTCCGGCAGAGCACAGATACGCAGTATTTT

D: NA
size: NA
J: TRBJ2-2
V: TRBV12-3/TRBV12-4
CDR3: CASSSTSGAGELFF
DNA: TGTGCCAGCAGCTCTACTAGTGGGGCCGGGGAGCTGTTTTTT